This T cell receptor beta chain is drawn from a study of OX40 agonist ivuxolimab in advanced cancers. Clones were sequenced by immunoSEQ multiplex PCR, and TCRdb holds only the in-frame ones, with some missing. Of about 90,000 clones detected, more than 75% appear once; the ten largest clones hold 0.25% to 0.35%. To note about this clone: What it binds is not known.

The CDR3 runs 14 residues. Unmatched junction bases numbered 3, after V lost 6 bases and J lost 3 bases. Germline V gives CDR1 SGHAT, CDR2 FQDESV (reference sequence). Whole-study results and caveats: The mean number of expanded clones was higher in CD8+ T cells than in CD4+. Expanded peripheral T-cell antigen specificity went undetermined.

The material sequenced was CD4+ or CD8+ T cells sorted from blood, taken in a trial of the OX40 agonist ivuxolimab. V usage is TRBV11-1 and J usage is TRBJ2-7; 12 nucleotides match TRBD2. The origin of this receptor is an adult with an advanced solid tumor such as melanoma, head and neck, liver or kidney cancer. The CDR3 sequence is CASSSTSGSYEQYF. The CDR3 bases are TGTGCCAGCAGTTCGACTAGCGGGAGCTACGAGCAGTACTTC. Full variable domain (remainder filled in from reference TRBV11-1 and TRBJ2-7): EAEVAQSPRYKITEKSQAVAFWCDPISGHATLYWYRQILGQGPELLVQFQDESVVDDSQLPKDRFSAERLKGVDSTLKIQPAELGDSAMYLCASSSTSGSYEQYFGPGTRLTVT.